The rows below give T cell receptor beta chains drawn from one sample of a study of T cell repertoires in cytomegalovirus infection. These receptors' antigens are unknown. TCRdb re-derived calls from the reads in MiXCR, one entry per CDR3 protein. In the table there are approximately 910,000 distinct CDR3 sequences, about a third of which are singletons. The input for sequencing was cultured CD8+ T cells from PBMCs, taken from culture after CMV antigen stimulation. These receptors all stem from a human donor in good health (CMV status not recorded). Some clones in this sample may be carry-over from other donors' samples. CDR3s include the opening cysteine and the closing phenylalanine or tryptophan. D genes are given only for firm matches. Expanded clones are given a class, and other clones once, few, many or no size at all.

abundance,d_gene,j_gene,v_gene,CDR3nt,CDR3aa
few,TRBD2,TRBJ2-2,TRBV5-8,TGTGCCAGCAGCTTGCCCGGGGGACTAAACACCGGGGAGCTGTTTTTT,CASSLPGGLNTGELFF
.,TRBD2,TRBJ2-3,TRBV27,TGTGCCAGCAGTCCTCGGACTAGCGGGGAGGTAGATACGCAGTATTTT,CASSPRTSGEVDTQYF
few,.,TRBJ1-1,TRBV7-6,TGTGCCAGCAGCTTAGCAGGGGGGGCCATGAACACTGAAGCTTTCTTT,CASSLAGGAMNTEAFF
.,.,TRBJ2-2,TRBV11-1,TGTGCCAGCAGCATCGCCCCGACTGCGTCGACCGGGGAGCTGTTTTTT,CASSIAPTASTGELFF
.,.,TRBJ1-1,TRBV12-3/TRBV12-4,TGTGCCAGCAGTCCGAGGGGGACGGGGGACACTGAAGCTTTCTTT,CASSPRGTGDTEAFF
.,.,TRBJ2-2,TRBV7-9,TGTGCCAGCACCCTCGGGGGAGACGGGGAGCTGTTTTTT,CASTLGGDGELFF
many,.,TRBJ2-7,TRBV7-2,TGTGCCAGCAGCTTCCTGACACCCCCCTACGAGCAGTACTTC,CASSFLTPPYEQYF
few,TRBD1,TRBJ2-7,TRBV20-1,TGCAGTGTTAGGACAGGGCTAACCTACGAGCAGTACTTC,CSVRTGLTYEQYF
.,.,TRBJ2-2,TRBV29-1,TGCAGCGTTGTTACAGGGAGTGTGGTCAAGTCCGCCGGCATTAGGGGCGGGGAGCTGTTTTTT,CSVVTGSVVKSAGIRGGELFF
.,.,TRBJ1-5,TRBV6-5,TGTGCCAGCAAGGGGGGCAGAAATAGCAATCAGCCCCAGCATTTT,CASKGGRNSNQPQHF
.,TRBD2,TRBJ2-3,TRBV6-1,TGTGCCAGCAGCGAGACTAGCGGGGGGCCAGATACGCAGTATTTT,CASSETSGGPDTQYF
many,.,TRBJ2-7,TRBV7-2,TGTGCCAGCAGCTCGACCTTAGCTGGGTACGAGCAGTACTTC,CASSSTLAGYEQYF
few,.,TRBJ2-2,TRBV7-6,TGTGCCAGCAGCTTAGCGCCGGGGCCCGGGGAGCTGTTTTTT,CASSLAPGPGELFF
many,.,TRBJ2-5,TRBV12-3/TRBV12-4,TGTGCCAGCAGCTTAAGGGCACAAGAGACCCAGTACTTC,CASSLRAQETQYF
few,.,TRBJ1-3,TRBV19,TGTGCCACCGCCATAATACCCGGGGACACCATATATTTT,CATAIIPGDTIYF
.,TRBD1,TRBJ2-5,TRBV7-9,TGTGCCAGCATAACGCGGGACAGGGGGGTATTGTTC,CASITRDRGVLF
.,.,TRBJ1-1,TRBV5-8,TGTGCCAGCAGCCCCCTCGAGGGCACTGAAGCTTTCTTT,CASSPLEGTEAFF
few,TRBD1,TRBJ2-4,TRBV10-3,TGTGCCATCAGTGACCCAGGGGGCGGGACCAAAAACATTCAGTACTTC,CAISDPGGGTKNIQYF
.,TRBD1,TRBJ2-1,TRBV5-6,TGTGCCAACAGCTTCCCATGGACAGGGGGCTACAATGAGCAGTTCTTC,CANSFPWTGGYNEQFF
few,.,TRBJ1-4,TRBV12-3/TRBV12-4,TGTGCCAGCAGTTTAAGGGGCGCGGGTGAAAAACTGTTTTTT,CASSLRGAGEKLFF
.,TRBD1,TRBJ2-3,TRBV7-6,TGTGCCAGCAGCTCAGGGGGTGAGGGCACAGATACGCAGTATTTT,CASSSGGEGTDTQYF
few,.,TRBJ2-2,TRBV6-1,TGTGCCAGTATGTTGGGACACCCGAACACCGGGGAGCTGTTTTTT,CASMLGHPNTGELFF
.,.,TRBJ2-1,TRBV27,TGTGCCAGCAGTTTATATGCAGAGTACAATGAGCAGTTCTTC,CASSLYAEYNEQFF
.,.,TRBJ1-2,TRBV19,TGTGCCAGTAGTATAGAGTCGGGACTCTATGGCTACACCTTC,CASSIESGLYGYTF
.,TRBD2,TRBJ2-1,TRBV7-9,TGTGCCAGTAGCCTCCGGACTAGCGGGGGGTATAAAGAGCAGTTCTTC,CASSLRTSGGYKEQFF
.,.,TRBJ1-2,TRBV4-1,TGCGCCAGCAGCCAAGTCGGGCAGGGTAACTATGGCTACACCTTC,CASSQVGQGNYGYTF
.,TRBD2,TRBJ2-2,TRBV3-1,TGTGCCAGCAGCCTTTTGGTTCGAGCGGGAGCGAACACCGGGGAGCTGTTTTTT,CASSLLVRAGANTGELFF
few,.,TRBJ2-2,TRBV6-1,TGTGCCAGCAGTGAATGGATAGGGGAGAGCACCGGGGAGCTGTTTTTT,CASSEWIGESTGELFF
.,TRBD2,TRBJ2-3,TRBV7-3,TGTGCCAGCAGCTTAATTCTCGCGGGGGGGCCCTCAGATACGCAGTATTTT,CASSLILAGGPSDTQYF
few,.,TRBJ1-1,TRBV7-9,TGTGCCAGCAGCGGCGCAGGGACGAACACTGAAGCTTTCTTT,CASSGAGTNTEAFF
.,.,TRBJ2-3,TRBV12-3/TRBV12-4,TGTGCCAGCAGTTCCGAGCGGACCACAGATACGCAGTATTTT,CASSSERTTDTQYF
.,TRBD1,TRBJ1-2,TRBV7-6,TGTGCCAGCAGCGTGTCGGACAGGGGGCGAGATGGCTACACCTTC,CASSVSDRGRDGYTF
.,.,TRBJ2-7,TRBV12-3/TRBV12-4,TGTGCCAGCAGTTTCGAGGGGCCCTACGAGCAGTACTTC,CASSFEGPYEQYF
.,.,TRBJ1-1,TRBV27,TGTGCCAGCGCTCCGGGGGGGAGGGAGTTTGAAGCTTTCTTT,CASAPGGREFEAFF
few,.,TRBJ1-1,TRBV4-1,TGCGCCAGCAGCCAAGGCACTGACTCCATGAACACTGAAGCTTTCTTT,CASSQGTDSMNTEAFF
.,TRBD1,TRBJ2-4,TRBV7-6,TGTGCCAGCAGTTCCCGACAGGGGGACAAAAACATTCAGTACTTC,CASSSRQGDKNIQYF
.,.,TRBJ2-4,TRBV19,TGTGCCAGTAGCCCACCCGCGGGGCTCGAGGACATTCAGTACTTC,CASSPPAGLEDIQYF
few,.,TRBJ1-1,TRBV28,TGTGCCAGCAGTTACGGCAGGTTAGTGACTGAAGCTTTCTTT,CASSYGRLVTEAFF
.,TRBD2,TRBJ2-1,TRBV7-8,TGTGCCAGCAACCCCAACACGGGGGGGGCGGGGGCTAATGAGCAGTTCTTC,CASNPNTGGAGANEQFF
.,TRBD1,TRBJ2-7,TRBV29-1,TGCAGCGTTGAATATTCTGTTTGGACAGGGATGCGAGAGCAGTACTTC,CSVEYSVWTGMREQYF
few,.,TRBJ2-3,TRBV19,TGTGCCAGTATCCAGGGGCCCGGGACGCAGTATTTT,CASIQGPGTQYF
.,.,TRBJ2-3,TRBV11-2,TGTGCCAACAGCTTAGATCTTGCCCTTACAGATACGCAGTATTTT,CANSLDLALTDTQYF
.,.,TRBJ2-3,TRBV20-1,TGCAGTGCTAGAGATGGGCTAGAAAGGGCAGATACGCAGTATTTT,CSARDGLERADTQYF
.,.,TRBJ2-3,TRBV29-1,TGCAGCGCCATCAGAGATACGCAGTATTTT,CSAIRDTQYF
many,.,TRBJ2-2,TRBV7-8,TGTGCCAGCAGCTTAGAAGCAGTCCCGACCGGGGAGCTGTTTTTT,CASSLEAVPTGELFF